This T cell receptor (beta chain) emerged from a study of cytomegalovirus exposure and HLA in healthy donors. PCR amplification relied on 60 Vbeta primers (plus 13 Jbeta primers). Repertoires were generated with immunoSEQ multiplex PCR, while TCRdb's copy carries only in-frame clones and drops some. The table records 80,000 to 95,000 clones, about 79% of them present only once. The study's findings and limits: Reportedly, TCR beta sequences accurately predicted HLA-A and HLA-B alleles in most subjects.

CDR3 length: 13 residues. V was pared by 5 bases and J by 0 bases, with 7 bases between. Germline V gene data show CDR1 as SGHTA and CDR2 as FQGTGA. This clone was found a few times. Its antigen is currently unknown. J is TRBJ1-1 and V is TRBV7-3, with unresolved D. The material sequenced was PBMCs. The sequence was collected from a man in his late teens or twenties in good health and CMV-seropositive. The chain's CDR3 is CASSRYMNTEAFF. The CDR3, as DNA: TGTGCCAGCAGCCGCTATATGAACACTGAAGCTTTCTTT.